Presented here are 25 T cell receptor beta chains from one specimen sequenced in a study of identical twins. TCRdb passed the 5' RACE reads through MiXCR, listing each CDR3 protein once. This table holds more than 1.5 million distinct CDR3 sequences, more than 30% found once. The sequenced sample was cord blood. These receptors came from a newborn girl in good health.

V usage is TRBV10-3 and J usage is TRBJ2-7; 11 nucleotides line up with TRBD2. The CDR3 runs to 15 residues. The junction had 3 bases not matched to a gene; V was cut back by 3 bases and J by 2 bases. Germline V CDR1 and CDR2: ENHRY, SYGVKD. Written as DNA, the CDR3 is TGTGCCATCAGTGACACGACTAGCGGGACCTACGAGCAGTACTTC. Amino acid sequence: CAISDTTSGTYEQYF.

This clonotype was seen repeatedly, ten times or more. V usage is TRBV20-1 and J usage is TRBJ2-5, with 8 bases fitting TRBD2. With 6 bases clipped from V and 1 base from J, the junction kept 10 bases outside the gene matches. Looked up from germline, CDR1 is DFQATT and CDR2 is SNEGSKA (reference sequence). This CDR3 comprises 15 residues. The CDR3 bases are TGCAGTGCGGGGCCGTTAGCGGGGATCCAAGAGACCCAGTACTTC. Its protein product is CSAGPLAGIQETQYF.

The chain has TRBV7-2 and TRBJ2-3; 15 bases match TRBD2. The V gene end was trimmed by 1 base and the J gene end by 9 bases; junction bases not matched to a gene: 17. From germline, CDR1 is SGHTA and CDR2 FQGNSA. The CDR3 spans 20 residues. CDR3 amino acids: CASSLGGFFGLAGGPKTQYF. CDR3 nucleotides: TGTGCCAGCAGCTTAGGAGGGTTCTTTGGACTAGCGGGAGGGCCGAAGACGCAGTATTTT.

Of note for this clonotype: A much bigger clone sits one base away, suggesting this may be a read error. CDR3: CASSQAQLAGVFNEQYF. The CDR3 DNA sequence: TGTGCCAGCAGCCAAGCCCAACTAGCGGGAGTTTTCAATGAGCAGTACTTC. This sequence joins TRBV3-1 and TRBJ2-7; 11 bases match TRBD2. V dropped 1 base and J dropped 7; count of bases not matched to a gene: 12. This CDR3 comprises 17 residues. Germline-derived CDR1 and CDR2 are LGHDT and YNNKEL (reference sequence).

This clonotype was counted only a few times. The chain combines TRBV10-3 with TRBJ2-7; 9 bases are a match to TRBD1. V was clipped by 4 bases and J by 3 bases; unmatched bases: 10. This CDR3 is 16 amino acids long. In germline, CDR1 is ENHRY, CDR2 SYGVKD. The CDR3 protein is CAISALPGGQGYEQYF. As DNA, the CDR3 is TGTGCCATCAGTGCGCTCCCGGGGGGACAGGGCTACGAGCAGTACTTC.

This chain uses TRBV4-1 with TRBJ1-1; D might be TRBD1 (5 bases). Trimming shortened V by 1 base and J by 0 bases, and 15 bases separated the two germline ends. This CDR3 comprises 17 residues. The germline V gene has CDR1 MGHRA and CDR2 YSYEKL. The CDR3 region is CASSQVLLRQMNTEAFF. The CDR3 bases are TGCGCCAGCAGCCAAGTCTTGCTGAGACAGATGAACACTGAAGCTTTCTTT.

This clonotype was picked up a small number of times. The chain is built from TRBV4-2 and TRBJ2-3; D unclear. Trimming shortened V by 3 bases and J by 2 bases, and 12 bases separated the two germline ends. CDR1 and CDR2 from the germline V gene are LGHNA and YNFKEQ. The length of the CDR3 is 15 residues. CDR3 residues: CASSHARVNTDTQYF. CDR3 DNA: TGTGCCAGCAGCCATGCCCGTGTGAACACAGATACGCAGTATTTT.

The chain uses TRBV28 and TRBJ2-1; D gene ambiguous. V was cut by 2 bases and J by 0 bases, with 11 bases left in between. The CDR3 loop spans 16 amino acids. From germline, CDR1 is MDHEN and CDR2 SYDVKM. The CDR3 here is CASSLPPPVSYNEQFF. The CDR3 nucleotides are TGTGCCAGCAGTTTACCTCCCCCGGTCTCCTACAATGAGCAGTTCTTC. The whole variable domain, filled in from reference TRBV28 and TRBJ2-1, reads DVKVTQSSRYLVKRTGEKVFLECVQDMDHENMFWYRQDPGLGLRLIYFSYDVKMKEKGDIPEGYSVSREKKERFSLILESASTNQTSMYLCASSLPPPVSYNEQFFGPGTRLTVL.

Of note for this clonotype: A clone one base away is much larger, so this may be a read error. The chain recombines TRBV11-2 with TRBJ2-3; D is unresolved. V was trimmed by 0 bases and J by 2 bases, leaving 6 bases between them. The germline gives CDR1 SGHAT, CDR2 FQNNGV. The CDR3 sequence is 14 residues long. The CDR3 is CASSLDGYTDTQYF. In DNA form, the CDR3 reads TGTGCCAGCAGCTTAGATGGCTACACAGATACGCAGTATTTT.

The chain recombines TRBV10-2 with TRBJ1-2, with D tentatively TRBD1 (5 bases). V lost 5 bases, J lost 4 bases, and 14 bases lay in between. This CDR3 comprises 14 residues. Germline V CDR1 and CDR2: WSHSY, SAAADI. The CDR3, as DNA: TGCGCCAGCAGTTATAAGGACATACCCTATGGCTACACCTTC. This codes for CASSYKDIPYGYTF.

Note on this clonotype: Its ends do not fully match the called genes, so a read error is possible. The V call is TRBV3-1, the J call TRBJ1-2; tentative D call: TRBD1 (5 bases). CDR1 is LGHDT and CDR2 is YNNKEL in the germline V gene (reference sequence). The CDR3 runs 16 residues. The CDR3 DNA sequence: TGTGCCAGCAGCCAAGATGGCAGACAGCAAAGGGGTGGCTGCACCTTC. Translation gives CASSQDGRQQRGGCTF. Looking up the rest from reference TRBV3-1 and TRBJ1-2 gives the full variable domain: DTAVSQTPKYLVTQMGNDKSIKCEQNLGHDTMYWYKQDSKKFLKIMFSYNNKELIINETVPNRFSPKSPDKAHLNLHINSLELGDSAVYFCASSQDGRQQRGGCTFGSGTRLTVV.

In this sample, this clonotype turned up a few times. The chain couples TRBV12-3 or TRBV12-4 to TRBJ1-5, with 7 bases lining up with TRBD1. The ends lost 6 bases at V and 0 bases at J; junction bases unmatched: 5. CDR3 length: 15 residues. This CDR3 is CASSSGQSSNQPQHF. The DNA of the CDR3 is TGTGCCAGCAGCTCGGGACAGAGTAGCAATCAGCCCCAGCATTTT.

The chain recombines TRBV6-5 with TRBJ2-4; possible D gene TRBD2, 6 bases. CDR1 is MNHEY and CDR2 is SVGAGI in the germline V gene. This CDR3 region has 15 residues. Trimming took off 2 bases at V and 9 bases at J, with 17 bases between the two ends. This CDR3 reads CASSYERSPGSIQYF. The CDR3 DNA reads TGTGCCAGCAGTTACGAGCGCTCACCCGGGAGCATTCAGTACTTC.

This clonotype was observed a few times. The chain couples TRBV6-1 to TRBJ1-1; D unresolved. V dropped 3 bases and J dropped 0 bases, with 8 bases sitting between them. The CDR3 spans 14 residues. Germline CDR1 reads MNHNS; CDR2 reads SASEGT. The CDR3 is CASSDRSMNTEAFF. The CDR3 DNA follows: TGTGCCAGCAGTGATCGGTCTATGAACACTGAAGCTTTCTTT.

This clonotype occurred a few times. The gene calls are TRBV4-1 and TRBJ2-7; TRBD2 might be the D (8 bases). The V end was cut by 4 bases, the J end by 1 base, with 26 bases between. This CDR3 is built from 19 residues. Germline V CDR1 and CDR2: MGHRA, YSYEKL. CDR3 region: CASSRRDRTPGLGSYEQYF. DNA of the CDR3: TGCGCCAGCAGCCGAAGGGACAGAACCCCGGGACTAGGGTCCTACGAGCAGTACTTC.

The rearrangement uses TRBV20-1 and TRBJ2-4; 8 bases align to TRBD2. The V gene end was trimmed by 3 bases and the J gene end by 9 bases; junction bases not matched to a gene: 4. Germline loops: CDR1 DFQATT, CDR2 SNEGSKA (reference sequence). This CDR3 has 12 amino acids. The CDR3 region is CSARSGGIIQYF. In DNA form, the CDR3 reads TGCAGTGCTAGGAGCGGGGGAATCATTCAGTACTTC.

The rearrangement joins TRBV15 to TRBJ2-4; possible D gene TRBD2, 6 bases. Germline CDR1 and CDR2: LNHNV and YYDKDF (reference sequence). CDR3 length equals 18 residues. V was pared by 0 bases and J by 0 bases, with 15 bases between. DNA of the CDR3: TGTGCCACCAGCAGAGATCTGGATGGGGGACTAGCCAAAAACATTCAGTACTTC. Protein sequence: CATSRDLDGGLAKNIQYF.

In its sample, this clonotype was seen a few times. The chain combines TRBV19 with TRBJ2-4, with D perhaps TRBD2 (5 bases). The CDR3 runs to 15 residues. Per the germline V gene, CDR1 is LNHDA and CDR2 is SQIVND (reference sequence). The ends were cut back, 3 bases at V and 9 bases at J, with 18 bases in the middle. The CDR3 here is CASSISPGSTSIQYF. The CDR3 coding sequence is TGTGCCAGTAGTATTTCCCCGGGATCTACAAGCATTCAGTACTTC.

The V and J genes are TRBV3-1 and TRBJ2-1; 8 bases map to TRBD2. The germline CDR1 and CDR2 sequences are LGHDT and YNNKEL (reference sequence). Losses at the gene ends were 2 bases for V and 13 bases for J; bases not matched to a gene: 10. The CDR3 consists of 14 residues. Written as DNA, the CDR3 is TGTGCCAGCAGCCAAACCCGAGGTAGCGGGAAACAGTTCTTC. Translating gives CASSQTRGSGKQFF.

This clonotype has more than one count but fewer than ten. The chain has TRBV29-1 and TRBJ1-2; 7 bases fit TRBD1. The CDR3 totals 12 residues. J gave up 7 bases and V 6 bases, and 8 bases lay outside the gene matches. Germline V gene sequence: CDR1 SQVTM, CDR2 ANQGSEA. For the CDR3, the DNA is TGCAGCGTGGGACAGCCACCTGCTGGCTACACCTTC. It specifies CSVGQPPAGYTF.

The chain recombines TRBV21-1 with TRBJ2-7; no check of the table's D call, TRBD1, against the DNA was made. TRBV21-1 is a pseudogene. This CDR3 is built from 13 residues. The CDR3 DNA is TGTGCCAGCAAAATTACAGGGTCCTACGAGCAGTACTTC. Translated: CASKITGSYEQYF.

This clonotype was seen more than once but under ten times. The CDR3 DNA sequence: TGTGCCAGCCTCGGACTAGCGCGGAACAATGAGCAGTTCTTC. Translated, it gives CASLGLARNNEQFF. The chain joins TRBV27 to TRBJ2-1; the match to TRBD2 covers 9 bases. The CDR3 spans 14 residues. Germline V gene data show CDR1 as MNHEY and CDR2 as SMNVEV (reference sequence). Trimming took 8 bases from V and 5 from J; bases not matched to a gene: 7.

The rearrangement uses TRBV11-2 and TRBJ1-2; D is uncertain. Looked up from germline, CDR1 is SGHAT and CDR2 is FQNNGV. The CDR3 sequence is 14 residues long. Trimming cost V 1 base and J 4 bases, with 10 bases left between them. The CDR3 protein is CASSLGYPTYGYTF. The DNA of the CDR3 is TGTGCCAGCAGCTTAGGGTATCCCACCTATGGCTACACCTTC.

The chain couples TRBV7-9 to TRBJ2-1; D may be TRBD1 (5 bases). Germline CDR1 and CDR2: SEHNR and FQNEAQ (reference sequence). V dropped 2 bases and J dropped 5 bases, with 16 bases sitting between them. The CDR3 has 16 amino acids. The CDR3: CASSLSWGSGHNEQFF. In nucleotides, the CDR3 is TGTGCCAGCAGCTTAAGTTGGGGCAGTGGCCACAATGAGCAGTTCTTC.

This clonotype was counted at least ten times. The chain employs TRBV12-3 or TRBV12-4 and TRBJ2-3; the D gene is possibly TRBD2 (5 bases). The CDR3 sequence is 16 residues long. V lost 6 bases and J lost 2, with 18 bases in between. The CDR3 nucleotides are TGTGCCAGCAGCCATGGACTGCTAATATACACAGATACGCAGTATTTT. Protein: CASSHGLLIYTDTQYF.